This passage covers 24 T cell receptor beta chains from one sample sequenced in a study of cytomegalovirus exposure and HLA in healthy donors. Vbeta (60) and Jbeta (13) primers were used in the PCR. Sequencing used immunoSEQ multiplex PCR; TCRdb keeps in-frame clones, though not all of them. Of 80,000 to 100,000 clones in the sample, about 80% were seen once. Material: PBMCs. These receptors originate from a human donor in good health.

The chain uses TRBV19 and TRBJ2-3, with D perhaps TRBD2 (6 bases). The CDR3 sequence is 12 residues long. V was cut by 4 bases and J by 10 bases, with 12 bases left in between. Germline V gives CDR1 LNHDA, CDR2 SQIVND (reference sequence). For the CDR3, the DNA is TGTGCCAGTAGTACCAGACTAGTGGCGCAGTATTTT. Protein: CASSTRLVAQYF.

The V and J genes are TRBV7-7 and TRBJ2-5, with D possibly being TRBD1 (6 bases). Germline V gene lookup returns CDR1 SSHAT and CDR2 FNYEAQ (reference sequence). There are 16 residues in the CDR3. Trimming shortened V by 6 bases and J by 4 bases, and 21 bases separated the two germline ends. CDR3: CASRLTACGTRETQYF. The CDR3 region has the DNA TGTGCCAGCAGACTTACAGCTTGTGGGACAAGAGAGACCCAGTACTTC.

In this sample, this clone turned up a few times. The genes are TRBV10-3 and TRBJ1-1; D perhaps matches TRBD1 (5 bases). This CDR3 is 13 amino acids long. Germline V gene lookup returns CDR1 ENHRY and CDR2 SYGVKD. V was trimmed by 1 base and J by 5 bases, leaving 8 bases between them. The CDR3 region has the DNA TGTGCCATCAGTGAGTTTGGGGGGACTGAAGCTTTCTTT. Translating gives CAISEFGGTEAFF.

The gene calls are TRBV7-9 and TRBJ2-7; 8 nucleotides line up with TRBD2. The V gene end was trimmed by 5 bases and the J gene end by 3 bases; junction bases not matched to a gene: 15. The CDR3 totals 17 residues. Germline CDR1 SEHNR, CDR2 FQNEAQ (reference sequence). The CDR3 region has the DNA TGTGCCAGCAGCACCCCCGGGGGTCGCGGGGGGTTCTACGAGCAGTACTTC. Amino acids: CASSTPGGRGGFYEQYF.

This chain's CDR3 is CASSLGGQETQYF. CDR3 in DNA: TGCGCCAGCAGTCTAGGGGGCCAAGAGACCCAGTACTTC. V usage is TRBV5-1 and J usage is TRBJ2-5; D may be TRBD1 (6 bases). The CDR3 has 13 amino acids. V gave up 5 bases and J gave up 1 base, with 9 bases separating them. Germline CDR1 SGHRS, CDR2 YFSETQ.

V and J are TRBV9 and TRBJ2-2, with 8 nucleotides matching TRBD1. This CDR3 is 17 amino acids long. Unmatched junction bases numbered 11, after V lost 5 bases and J lost 2 bases. CDR1 and CDR2 (germline): SGDLS, YYNGEE. Here the CDR3 reads CASRAPIQGGNTGELFF. CDR3 DNA sequence: TGTGCCAGCAGGGCTCCTATACAGGGGGGAAACACCGGGGAGCTGTTTTTT.

This chain connects TRBV6-5 to TRBJ1-4; D unclear. The ends were cut back, 11 bases at V and 3 bases at J, with 13 bases in the middle. The CDR3 length is 13 residues. Germline V gene sequence: CDR1 MNHEY, CDR2 SVGAGI. This CDR3 is CAPRRSANEKLFF. The CDR3 DNA reads as TGTGCCCCCCGCCGGTCGGCTAATGAAAAACTGTTTTTT.

CDR3 loop: CAWSSGGEQYF. The DNA for the CDR3 is TGTGCCTGGAGTTCGGGGGGCGAGCAGTACTTC. The chain has TRBV30 and TRBJ2-7; 7 positions agree with TRBD2. The CDR3 extends over 11 amino acids. V lost 2 bases and J lost 6; bases outside the gene matches: 1. Per the germline V gene, CDR1 is GTSNPN and CDR2 is SVGIG (reference sequence).

The V and J genes are TRBV7-9 and TRBJ1-3; D is unclear. CDR1 and CDR2 (germline): SEHNR, FQNEAQ (reference sequence). There are 14 residues in the CDR3. V was cut by 6 bases and J by 0 bases, with 9 bases left in between. The CDR3, as DNA: TGTGCCAGCAGGGCCGGGAGCTCTGGAAACACCATATATTTT. It is translated as CASRAGSSGNTIYF.

The chain links TRBV27 to TRBJ1-1; D uncertain. The CDR3 is made up of 14 amino acids. Deletions cut 6 bases from V and 8 bases from J, with 19 bases between. The germline V gene encodes CDR1 MNHEY and CDR2 SMNVEV (reference sequence). The CDR3 region is CASSPSDGGREAFF. The DNA of the CDR3 is TGTGCCAGCAGCCCTAGTGATGGCGGGAGGGAAGCTTTCTTT.

This clone was found once. This chain uses TRBV7-2 with TRBJ2-7; D call uncertain. CDR1 is SGHTA and CDR2 is FQGNSA in the germline V gene. V was trimmed by 5 bases and J by 2 bases, leaving 13 bases between them. The CDR3 extends over 14 amino acids. The chain's CDR3 is CASSKSYDAYEQYF. CDR3 bases: TGTGCCAGCAGCAAGTCCTACGATGCCTACGAGCAGTACTTC.

V gene TRBV7-2 combines with J gene TRBJ2-7, with D tentatively TRBD1 (6 bases). This CDR3 has 15 residues. From germline, CDR1 is SGHTA and CDR2 FQGNSA. Trimming removed 5 bases at V and 2 bases at J, with 16 bases between. CDR3 nucleotide sequence: TGTGCCAGCAGCCCAGCCCCGGACAGTACCTACGAGCAGTACTTC. It codes for CASSPAPDSTYEQYF.

The CDR3 region is CASSEFSGTGSLYYGYTF. DNA for the CDR3: TGTGCCAGCAGTGAGTTCTCCGGGACAGGGTCCCTCTACTATGGCTACACCTTC. The chain recombines TRBV6-1 with TRBJ1-2, with 9 bases identical to TRBD1. The junction had 14 bases not matched to a gene; V was cut back by 3 bases and J by 3 bases. There are 18 residues in the CDR3. Germline V gene data show CDR1 as MNHNS and CDR2 as SASEGT.

The V and J genes are TRBV4-3 and TRBJ2-7, with 9 bases matching TRBD2. The CDR3 has 18 residues. Per the germline V gene, CDR1 is LGHNA and CDR2 is YSLEER. V gave up 4 bases and J gave up 3 bases; unmatched junction bases: 16. This CDR3 is CASSPQGVAGAYLYEQYF. CDR3 DNA: TGCGCCAGCAGCCCCCAAGGAGTAGCGGGGGCCTACCTCTACGAGCAGTACTTC.

The chain uses TRBV18 and TRBJ1-4, with D perhaps matching TRBD1 (6 bases). This CDR3 has 16 residues. CDR1 and CDR2 from the germline V gene are KGHSH and LQKENI. Trimming took off 5 bases at V and 1 base at J, with 14 bases between the two ends. Here the CDR3 reads CASSSTDSLTNEKLFF. CDR3 bases: TGTGCCAGCTCATCCACGGACAGCTTAACTAATGAAAAACTGTTTTTT.

The rearrangement joins TRBV6-1 to TRBJ2-2; unclear D gene. The CDR3 runs to 13 residues. Germline CDR1 MNHNS, CDR2 SASEGT. Trimming cost V 4 bases and J 0 bases, with 3 bases left between them. For the CDR3, the DNA is TGTGCCAGCAGTGCTCCGAACACCGGGGAGCTGTTTTTT. Protein: CASSAPNTGELFF.

V is TRBV7-8 and J is TRBJ2-1, with D possibly being TRBD2 (7 bases). Germline-derived CDR1 and CDR2 are SGHVS and FQNEAQ. V dropped 1 base and J dropped 6 bases, with 19 bases sitting between them. The CDR3 runs 17 residues. The CDR3 region has the DNA TGTGCCAGCAGCTTAGTCGGGGGAGGGGGGGGAGGCAATGAGCAGTTCTTC. As protein: CASSLVGGGGGGNEQFF.

The chain recombines TRBV18 with TRBJ1-4; 7 bases match TRBD1. V lost 3 bases, J lost 5 bases, and 6 bases stayed unmatched. CDR1 and CDR2 from the germline V gene are KGHSH and LQKENI. The length of the CDR3 is 15 residues. CDR3 amino acids: CASSPLTGANEKLFF. CDR3 DNA sequence: TGTGCCAGCTCACCGCTAACAGGGGCAAATGAAAAACTGTTTTTT.

The rearrangement uses TRBV6-5 and TRBJ2-7; no definite D call. With 0 bases removed from V and 2 bases from J, the gap between germline ends came to 11 bases. Germline CDR1 MNHEY, CDR2 SVGAGI. The CDR3 sequence is 15 residues long. The CDR3 sequence is CASSYSPRVAYEQYF. The CDR3 DNA sequence: TGTGCCAGCAGTTACTCGCCTAGAGTGGCCTACGAGCAGTACTTC.

J is TRBJ2-4 and V is TRBV2; D uncertain. Germline V CDR1 and CDR2: SNHLY, FYNNEI. V shed 4 bases and J shed 0 bases, with 7 bases lying between them. This CDR3 region has 14 residues. As DNA, the CDR3 is TGTGCCAGCAGTGTTTCCCTAGCCAAAAACATTCAGTACTTC. Translation: CASSVSLAKNIQYF. The full variable domain, its missing parts supplied by reference TRBV2 and TRBJ2-4, is EPEVTQTPSHQVTQMGQEVILRCVPISNHLYFYWYRQILGQKVEFLVSFYNNEISEKSEIFDDQFSVERPDGSNFTLKIRSTKLEDSAMYFCASSVSLAKNIQYFGAGTRLSVL.

Only a few counts were recorded for this clone. The rearrangement links TRBV28 to TRBJ2-1; tentative D call: TRBD2 (6 bases). Germline V gives CDR1 MDHEN, CDR2 SYDVKM. This CDR3 is built from 16 residues. Trimming took 5 bases from V and 4 from J, leaving 18 bases between them. CDR3 sequence: CASSLWEAPAYNEQFF. The DNA of the CDR3 is TGTGCCAGCAGTCTCTGGGAGGCTCCAGCTTACAATGAGCAGTTCTTC.

The chain employs TRBV28 and TRBJ1-1; D gene ambiguous. Germline values: CDR1 MDHEN, CDR2 SYDVKM. V shed 4 bases and J shed 2 bases, with 14 bases lying between them. This CDR3 has 15 residues. The DNA of the CDR3 is TGTGCCAGCAGTTCTCCCCGGTCGCCCAACACTGAAGCTTTCTTT. This sequence encodes CASSSPRSPNTEAFF.

The chain joins TRBV29-1 to TRBJ1-5; D gene ambiguous. Looked up from germline, CDR1 is SQVTM and CDR2 is ANQGSEA. The ends were cut back, 3 bases at V and 7 bases at J, with 10 bases in the middle. The CDR3 totals 12 residues. CDR3 protein: CSVDPGYQPQHF. Written as DNA, the CDR3 is TGCAGCGTTGATCCAGGATACCAGCCCCAGCATTTT.

The chain joins TRBV9 to TRBJ2-1, with D possibly TRBD2 on 5 matching bases. Trimming removed 4 bases from V and 5 bases from J, with 16 bases in between. Germline V gives CDR1 SGDLS, CDR2 YYNGEE. There are 15 residues in the CDR3. CDR3 sequence: CASSPFLRDDNEQFF. The CDR3 DNA reads TGTGCCAGCAGCCCCTTCCTACGGGATGACAATGAGCAGTTCTTC.